This T cell receptor beta chain was identified in a study of beta chain features in type 1 diabetes. General study points: Researchers reported that naive, central memory and Treg TCRB repertoires appeared more similar in patients than in healthy donors.

For this clone: The antigen is unknown.

Sequencing targeted expressed TCRB transcripts, as all isolated RNA had been reverse transcribed. Method: immunoSEQ multiplex PCR; TCRdb's copy keeps in-frame clones and lacks some. The sample includes about 410,000 clones, about 15% of them seen just once. CDR1 and CDR2 from the germline V gene are SGHTA and FQGTGA. V shed 5 bases, J shed 4 bases, and the junction held 8 bases outside the gene matches. The CDR3 totals 16 residues. The clonotype originates from a man aged 25 to 45 in good health. Sequenced sample: naive CD4+ T cells from blood. The chain links TRBV7-3 to TRBJ2-5; 12 bases map to TRBD2. This CDR3 is CASSATPGLAGETQYF. The CDR3, as DNA: TGTGCCAGCAGCGCGACACCGGGACTAGCGGGAGAGACCCAGTACTTC.